The entry that follows covers one T cell receptor beta chain sequence. This sample is drawn from a study of blood T cell repertoires in COVID-19. Study overall: Acute-phase and convalescent COVID-19 samples originated in the United States, Italy and Spain. Sources were T cells, B-cell-depleted T cells, or PBMCs; the material itself was cDNA or gDNA.

As processed by the authors: Researchers report that nucleated cell counts were estimated from reference gene primer amplification. Using immunoSEQ multiplex PCR, the repertoire was profiled, and TCRdb retains in-frame clones only, with some absent. V and J calls and clone size are copied from that table; D and trimming were computed from the DNA. In the table there are 15,000 to 20,000 clones, 82% of which are singletons. The V and J ends lost 5 bases and 8 bases respectively, with 15 bases between them. Germline V gives CDR1 LNHDA, CDR2 SQIVND (reference sequence). The CDR3 is 14 residues long. The sample was peripheral blood. The source is a woman between 65 and 79 years old with active COVID-19. This chain uses TRBV19 with TRBJ2-2, with a possible D match to TRBD1 (6 bases). CDR3 sequence: CASSPGTYGGELFF. CDR3 nucleotide sequence: TGTGCCAGTAGTCCAGGGACATATGGGGGGGAGCTGTTTTTT.